This T cell receptor beta chain was sequenced in a study of blood T cell repertoires in COVID-19. Across the study: Acute and convalescent COVID-19 specimens originated in the United States, Italy and Spain.

Under the authors' procedure: For nucleated cells, counts were estimated from reference gene primer amplification. This table comes from immunoSEQ multiplex PCR, and its TCRdb copy is limited to in-frame clones, with some not included. V and J calls plus clone size are reproduced from that table; the DNA served to infer D and trimming. The repertoire consists of more than 150,000 clones, with around 91% occurring once and the leading ten covering approximately 0.62%. The sample consisted of peripheral blood. This TCR derives from a man between 45 and 60 years old with acute or convalescent COVID-19.

The CDR3 here is CASSLGTASRSYNSPLHF. Written as DNA, the CDR3 is TGTGCCAGCAGCCTTGGGACAGCGTCACGCTCCTATAATTCACCCCTCCACTTT. This rearrangement joins TRBV3-1 (or the pseudogene TRBV3-2) to TRBJ1-6, with 7 bases that match TRBD1. J lost 0 bases, V lost 4 bases, and 9 bases had no gene match. The CDR3 contains 18 residues. Germline V lookup: CDR1 LGHDT, CDR2 YNNKEL (reference sequence).